This TCR beta chain was captured in a study of CD4 T cells in relation to SARS-CoV-2 and coronaviruses. Study context: ViraFEST: approximately 10-day antigen culture of PBMCs, then TCR beta CDR3 sequencing.

Overall study results and limits: In roughly 60% of donors, memory CD4+ clonotypes crossrecognized SARS-CoV-2 and at least one common cold coronavirus spike.

With respect to this clone: The antigen remains unidentified.

Unexposed donor CD4+ T cells date from 2011-2018, before the COVID-19 pandemic. CD4+ T cells were isolated from the cells after nine to eleven days of culture. Germline lookup yields CDR1 KGHSH and CDR2 LQKENI. Trimming removed 3 bases from V and 4 bases from J; junction bases left unmatched: 6. The CDR3 extends over 16 amino acids. Profiling relied on immunoSEQ multiplex PCR, and the TCRdb table lists in-frame clones only, not all of them. The sample has about 20,000 clones; 76% are singletons. The chain is built from TRBV18 and TRBJ1-3; the match to TRBD1 covers 10 bases. Material for sequencing was CD4+ T cells from PBMCs, cultured in vitro. The TCR was taken from a human donor in good health. CDR3 protein: CASSPETGGSGNTIYF. The CDR3 DNA reads TGTGCCAGCTCACCTGAGACAGGGGGCTCCGGAAACACCATATATTTT.